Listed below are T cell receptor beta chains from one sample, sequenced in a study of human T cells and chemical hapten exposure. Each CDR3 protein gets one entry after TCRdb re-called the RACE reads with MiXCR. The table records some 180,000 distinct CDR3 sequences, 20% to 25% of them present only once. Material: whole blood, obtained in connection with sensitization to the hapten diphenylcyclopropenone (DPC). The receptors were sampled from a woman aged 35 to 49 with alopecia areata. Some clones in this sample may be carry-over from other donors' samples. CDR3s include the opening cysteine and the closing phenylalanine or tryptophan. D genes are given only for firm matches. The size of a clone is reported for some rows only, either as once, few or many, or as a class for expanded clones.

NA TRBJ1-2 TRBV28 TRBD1 CASSSGTGGRGYTF TGTGCCAGCAGCTCCGGGACAGGGGGTAGAGGCTACACCTTC
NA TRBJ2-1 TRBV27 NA CARGGTENYNEQFF TGTGCCCGTGGGGGGACAGAGAACTACAATGAGCAGTTCTTC
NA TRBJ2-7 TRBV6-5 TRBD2 CASSSGRASEQYF TGTGCCAGCAGTAGCGGGAGGGCCAGTGAGCAGTACTTC
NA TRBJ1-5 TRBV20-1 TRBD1 CSARKGQAYQPQHF TGCAGTGCTAGAAAGGGACAGGCTTATCAGCCCCAGCATTTT
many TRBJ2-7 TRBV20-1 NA CSARVHTVSYEQYF TGCAGTGCTAGAGTACACACCGTCTCCTACGAGCAGTACTTC
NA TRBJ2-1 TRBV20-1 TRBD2 CSAHTPAGEVYNEQFF TGCAGTGCTCATACTCCGGCGGGAGAAGTCTACAATGAGCAGTTCTTC
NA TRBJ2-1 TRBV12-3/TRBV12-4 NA CASSTRDFTYNEQFF TGTGCCAGCAGTACCCGGGACTTCACCTACAATGAGCAGTTCTTC
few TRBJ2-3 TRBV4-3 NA CASSQDYSDTQYF TGCGCCAGCAGCCAAGATTATTCAGATACGCAGTATTTT
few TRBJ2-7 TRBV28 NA CASSAGTANPYEQYF TGTGCCAGCAGCGCGGGGACAGCTAACCCCTACGAGCAGTACTTC
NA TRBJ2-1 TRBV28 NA CASSLTGNNEQFF TGTGCCAGCAGTTTAACCGGGAACAATGAGCAGTTCTTC
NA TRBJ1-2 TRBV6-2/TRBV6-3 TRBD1 CATDGTADKLYGYTF TGTGCCACCGACGGGACAGCGGACAAACTATATGGCTACACCTTC